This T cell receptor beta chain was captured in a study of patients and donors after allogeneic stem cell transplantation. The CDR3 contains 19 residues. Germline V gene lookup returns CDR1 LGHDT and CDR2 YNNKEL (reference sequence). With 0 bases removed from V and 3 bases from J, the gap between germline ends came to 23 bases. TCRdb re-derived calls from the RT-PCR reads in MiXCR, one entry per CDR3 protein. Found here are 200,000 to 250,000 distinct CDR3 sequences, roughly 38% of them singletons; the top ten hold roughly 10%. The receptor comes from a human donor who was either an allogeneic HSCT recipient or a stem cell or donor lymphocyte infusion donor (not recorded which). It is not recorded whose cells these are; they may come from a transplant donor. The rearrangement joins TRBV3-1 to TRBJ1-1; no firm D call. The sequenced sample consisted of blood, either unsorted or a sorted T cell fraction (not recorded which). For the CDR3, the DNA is TGTGCCAGCAGCCAAGAATCGGGAGTAGCCTTGGGGAGGGACACTGAAGCTTTCTTT. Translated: CASSQESGVALGRDTEAFF. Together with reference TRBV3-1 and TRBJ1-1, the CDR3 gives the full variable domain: DTAVSQTPKYLVTQMGNDKSIKCEQNLGHDTMYWYKQDSKKFLKIMFSYNNKELIINETVPNRFSPKSPDKAHLNLHINSLELGDSAVYFCASSQESGVALGRDTEAFFGQGTRLTVV.